One TCR beta chain is described in this entry. This record belongs to a study of cytomegalovirus exposure and HLA in healthy donors. The CDR3 has 14 amino acids. Deletions cut 4 bases from V and 7 bases from J, with 12 bases between. Germline-derived CDR1 and CDR2 are SGDLS and YYNGEE. PCR used 60 Vbeta primers and 13 Jbeta primers. Sequenced by immunoSEQ multiplex PCR; TCRdb stores in-frame clones only, minus some. The sample data list tens of thousands of clones. What was sequenced was PBMCs. The TCR originated in a man aged 35-49 years in good health and CMV-seronegative. V is TRBV9 and J is TRBJ1-6; possible D gene TRBD1, 6 bases. CDR3 loop: CASSLTGQNSPLHF. The DNA of the CDR3 is TGTGCCAGCAGCTTAACAGGGCAGAATTCACCCCTCCACTTT.